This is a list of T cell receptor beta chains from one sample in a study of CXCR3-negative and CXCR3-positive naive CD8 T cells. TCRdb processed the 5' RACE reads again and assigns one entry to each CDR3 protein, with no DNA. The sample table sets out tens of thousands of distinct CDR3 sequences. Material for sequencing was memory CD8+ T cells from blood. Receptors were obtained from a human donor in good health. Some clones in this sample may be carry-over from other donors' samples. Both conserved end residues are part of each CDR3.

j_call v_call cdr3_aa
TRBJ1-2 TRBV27 CASSLSMGVSYGYTF
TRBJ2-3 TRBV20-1 CSARGWPSGGSRTDTQYF
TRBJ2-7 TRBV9 CASSVAVEGADSYEQYF
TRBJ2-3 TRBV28 CASSALRSTDTQYF
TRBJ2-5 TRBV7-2 CASSLRLAGGLSQETQYF
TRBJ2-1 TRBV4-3 CASSANRVGEQFF
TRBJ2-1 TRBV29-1 CSAETLRSSYNEQFF
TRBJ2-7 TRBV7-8 CASSLGFSEQYF
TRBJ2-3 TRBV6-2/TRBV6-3 CASSFPGLAGVGDTQYF
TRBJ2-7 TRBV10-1 CASSESWSGEQYF
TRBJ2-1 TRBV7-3 CASSQSGGLNEQFF
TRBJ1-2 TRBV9 CASSVEKGSPGYTF
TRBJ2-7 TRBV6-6 CASSYSVYEQYF
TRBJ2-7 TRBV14 CASSRTTSLYEQYF
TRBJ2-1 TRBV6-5 CASSYGGPDEQFF
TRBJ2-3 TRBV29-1 CSVEDRAEYTDTQYF
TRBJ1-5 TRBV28 CASSFLTDGVNQPQHF
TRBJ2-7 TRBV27 CASSSWDTVYEQYF
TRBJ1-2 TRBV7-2 CASRGTASLYGYTF
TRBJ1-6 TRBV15 CATSRPLYYNSPLHF
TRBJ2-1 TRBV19 CASSRGTSGALGNEQFF
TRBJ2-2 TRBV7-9 CASSFTTGELFF